One sample yielded the 24 T cell receptor beta chains listed below, sequenced in a study of T cells in Graves' hyperthyroidism and ophthalmopathy. Authors of the study amplified TCR beta CDR3 regions from RNA transcripts. HTBI primers drove first-round RT-PCR of the TCR CDR3. MiXCR, run by TCRdb on the multiplex PCR reads, gives a single entry per CDR3 protein. The repertoire holds around 280,000 distinct CDR3 sequences, with around 13% as singletons. The sequenced material came from blood. The receptors stem from a woman aged 40 to 49 with Graves' hyperthyroidism.

This clonotype has just a few counts. The chain recombines TRBV15 with TRBJ1-6, with 9 bases fitting TRBD1. Trimming cost V 0 bases and J 10 bases; bases outside gene matches: 7. The CDR3 totals 16 residues. Per germline, CDR1 LNHNV and CDR2 YYDKDF (reference sequence). The CDR3, as DNA: TGTGCCACCAGCAGAGATACAGGGACAGGGTACTCACCCCTCCACTTT. It specifies CATSRDTGTGYSPLHF.

This clonotype was recorded a few times. V and J are TRBV6-2 or TRBV6-3 and TRBJ2-4, with 12 bases identical to TRBD2. The CDR3 length is 14 residues. V lost 6 bases to trimming and J lost 6 bases; unmatched junction nucleotides: 3. The germline V gene has CDR1 MNHEY and CDR2 SVGEGT. The chain's CDR3 is CASREGLAGNIQYF. CDR3 nucleotide sequence: TGTGCCAGCAGAGAGGGACTAGCGGGAAACATTCAGTACTTC.

This clonotype was seen at least ten times. The chain recombines TRBV10-3 with TRBJ2-7, with 7 positions matching TRBD2. CDR1 and CDR2 (germline): ENHRY, SYGVKD. This CDR3 has 14 residues. After removal of 3 bases from V and 8 bases from J, the junction contained 10 bases not matched to a gene. CDR3 residues: CAISDPRGDPKQYF. The CDR3 coding sequence is TGTGCCATCAGTGACCCCCGGGGGGATCCGAAGCAGTACTTC.

This clonotype was counted ten times or more. The rearrangement uses TRBV11-3 and TRBJ2-7; D is unclear. The germline gives CDR1 SGHNT, CDR2 YENEEA. V lost 5 bases, J lost 7 bases, and 15 bases lay in between. The CDR3 spans 13 residues. In nucleotides, the CDR3 is TGTGCCAGCAGCAAGGGCCGTGAGAGGGAGCAGTACTTC. Protein sequence: CASSKGREREQYF.

This clonotype was counted ten times or more. V gene TRBV30 combines with J gene TRBJ1-2; D uncertain. The germline V and J ends were trimmed by 1 base and 6 bases, with 3 bases remaining between them. Germline-derived CDR1 and CDR2 are GTSNPN and SVGIG (reference sequence). This CDR3 region has 10 residues. As DNA, the CDR3 is TGTGCCTGGAGTGCAAATGGCTACACCTTC. Translation: CAWSANGYTF.

The CDR3 nucleotides are TGTGCCAGCGTAACTAGCGGGAGTTCACCCTACGAGCAGTACTTC. It specifies CASVTSGSSPYEQYF. The chain has TRBV28 and TRBJ2-7; 11 bases map to TRBD2. V lost 8 bases, J lost 2 bases, and 8 bases stayed unmatched. CDR3 length: 15 residues. In germline, CDR1 is MDHEN, CDR2 SYDVKM.

This clonotype was recorded many times. The V and J genes are TRBV11-2 and TRBJ1-3; 7 bases line up with TRBD1. The germline CDR1 and CDR2 sequences are SGHAT and FQNNGV. This CDR3 is built from 15 residues. The V gene end was trimmed by 4 bases and the J gene end by 4 bases; junction bases not matched to a gene: 7. Written as DNA, the CDR3 is TGTGCCAGCAGCTCCCCACAGGGGAGGGGAAACACCATATATTTT. It yields the protein CASSSPQGRGNTIYF.

The rearrangement joins TRBV7-2 to TRBJ2-4; 7 bases match TRBD1. This CDR3 is built from 15 residues. V dropped 5 bases and J dropped 2; count of bases not matched to a gene: 6. Germline CDR1 is SGHTA and CDR2 is FQGNSA. Written as DNA, the CDR3 is TGTGCCAGCAGCCATCAACAGGGGCCCAAAAACATTCAGTACTTC. As protein: CASSHQQGPKNIQYF.

V gene TRBV29-1 combines with J gene TRBJ2-7, with 9 bases aligning to TRBD2. Trimming cost V 3 bases and J 2 bases; bases outside gene matches: 8. Per the germline V gene, CDR1 is SQVTM and CDR2 is ANQGSEA. The CDR3 contains 15 residues. CDR3 residues: CSVEVAGVLTYEQYF. The CDR3 coding sequence is TGCAGCGTTGAGGTAGCGGGGGTCCTAACCTACGAGCAGTACTTC.

To note about this clonotype: With a much larger clone just one base away, this may be a read error. The chain is built from TRBV29-1 and TRBJ2-1; TRBD2 matches 9 bases. V dropped 4 bases and J dropped 6; count of bases not matched to a gene: 13. Germline CDR1 and CDR2: SQVTM and ANQGSEA. The CDR3 runs 16 residues. CDR3 protein: CSVGGGGGLALNEQFF. CDR3 bases: TGCAGCGTTGGGGGGGGGGGGGGACTAGCCCTCAATGAGCAGTTCTTC.

This clonotype was seen many times. The chain uses TRBV20-1 and TRBJ2-7, with 7 bases fitting TRBD2. The CDR3 has 15 amino acids. Trimming at V came to 2 bases and at J to 2 bases, leaving 9 bases not matched to a gene. CDR1 is DFQATT, CDR2 SNEGSKA, per germline (reference sequence). The CDR3 nucleotides are TGCAGTGCTAGAAGTCTTAGCGGGCCGACCTACGAGCAGTACTTC. Its translation is CSARSLSGPTYEQYF.

V and J are TRBV28 and TRBJ1-1; no clear D gene. V lost 5 bases to trimming and J lost 6 bases, with 13 bases between them. The CDR3 has 13 residues. Germline V gene lookup returns CDR1 MDHEN and CDR2 SYDVKM. The CDR3 DNA reads as TGTGCCAGCAGTGAGCCATTGGTGGCTGAAGCTTTCTTT. Amino acid sequence: CASSEPLVAEAFF.

In its sample, this clonotype was seen many times. DNA for the CDR3: TGTGCCAGCTCACCCCAGGGAGGCGGGTACAATGAGCAGTTCTTC. This sequence encodes CASSPQGGGYNEQFF. The chain uses TRBV18 and TRBJ2-1; a possible D gene is TRBD2 (6 bases). This CDR3 has 15 residues. V dropped 3 bases and J dropped 4 bases, with 13 bases sitting between them. The germline CDR1 and CDR2 sequences are KGHSH and LQKENI.

This clonotype was counted ten times or more. V is TRBV3-1 and J is TRBJ1-2; D is unresolved. The CDR3 runs 14 residues. V was pared by 0 bases and J by 3 bases, with 8 bases between. Germline V gene lookup returns CDR1 LGHDT and CDR2 YNNKEL (reference sequence). The CDR3 sequence: CASSQDRRDYGYTF. CDR3 in DNA: TGTGCCAGCAGCCAAGATCGGAGGGACTATGGCTACACCTTC.

The sample holds many counts of this clonotype. The chain links TRBV11-2 to TRBJ1-2; D is unclear. CDR3 length: 12 amino acids. Germline V gene data show CDR1 as SGHAT and CDR2 as FQNNGV. V lost 6 bases and J 7 bases, leaving 12 bases between the germline ends. The CDR3 region has the DNA TGTGCCAGCAGTTCCCATTCCCGTGGCTACACCTTC. Protein product: CASSSHSRGYTF.

This clonotype was observed a handful of times. The chain employs TRBV6-1 and TRBJ2-3; 9 bases match TRBD2. The junction had 3 bases not matched to a gene; V was cut back by 5 bases and J by 0 bases. Germline V gives CDR1 MNHNS, CDR2 SASEGT. This CDR3 comprises 15 residues. In nucleotides, the CDR3 is TGTGCCAGCAGTCCTAGCGGGGTCAGCACAGATACGCAGTATTTT. Translation: CASSPSGVSTDTQYF.

There are many counts of this clonotype. The chain couples TRBV2 to TRBJ2-1; D is perhaps TRBD2 (5 bases). V dropped 5 bases and J dropped 7 bases, with 12 bases sitting between them. The V gene's germline CDR1 is SNHLY and CDR2 FYNNEI. The CDR3 sequence is 13 residues long. The CDR3 region is CASSPQLDNEQFF. In nucleotides, the CDR3 is TGTGCCAGCAGTCCGCAACTAGATAATGAGCAGTTCTTC.

This clonotype showed up many times. This chain connects TRBV7-2 to TRBJ1-1; 10 bases map to TRBD1. CDR1 and CDR2 from the germline V gene are SGHTA and FQGNSA. This CDR3 is 15 amino acids long. Trimming cost V 5 bases and J 7 bases; bases outside gene matches: 10. The CDR3 DNA follows: TGTGCCAGCAGCGCACTGATGGACAGGGGGAATGAAGCTTTCTTT. Its translation: CASSALMDRGNEAFF.

This clonotype was seen repeatedly, ten times or more. This chain links TRBV7-3 with TRBJ2-1; TRBD2 matches 7 bases. The CDR3 covers 14 residues. After removal of 6 bases from V and 5 bases from J, the junction contained 7 bases not matched to a gene. Looked up from germline, CDR1 is SGHTA and CDR2 is FQGTGA. Here the CDR3 DNA reads TGTGCCAGCAGGGTAGCGGGCGCTGACAATGAGCAGTTCTTC. Protein product: CASRVAGADNEQFF.

This clonotype was counted only a few times. The chain uses TRBV24-1 and TRBJ2-1, with D possibly matching TRBD1 (6 bases). The CDR3 spans 16 residues. Trimming pared 8 bases from V and 5 bases from J, leaving 21 bases between. The germline V gene has CDR1 KGHDR and CDR2 SFDVKD. CDR3 residues: CATKQGVNEGNNEQFF. CDR3 nucleotides: TGTGCCACCAAACAGGGTGTCAACGAGGGAAACAATGAGCAGTTCTTC.

The table lists this clonotype with many counts. V and J are TRBV3-1 and TRBJ1-1; D is unresolved. CDR1 and CDR2 (germline): LGHDT, YNNKEL (reference sequence). The CDR3 extends over 15 amino acids. V lost 0 bases and J lost 1, with 9 bases in between. The CDR3 spells CASSQDRVSNTEAFF. CDR3 coding DNA: TGTGCCAGCAGCCAAGATAGAGTTTCGAACACTGAAGCTTTCTTT.

The chain links TRBV14 to TRBJ2-5; 11 nucleotides match TRBD2. The junction had 16 bases not matched to a gene; V was cut back by 0 bases and J by 4 bases. This CDR3 is 20 amino acids long. Germline CDR1 is SGHDN and CDR2 is FVKESK. The CDR3 sequence: CASSQDPPGLAGTRLETQYF. CDR3 coding DNA: TGTGCCAGCAGCCAAGATCCCCCAGGACTAGCGGGTACCCGGCTAGAGACCCAGTACTTC.

The V call is TRBV4-1, the J call TRBJ2-3; 11 bases align to TRBD2. Germline CDR1 MGHRA, CDR2 YSYEKL. Losses at the gene ends were 3 bases for V and 4 bases for J; bases not matched to a gene: 3. CDR3 size: 15 residues. CDR3 residues: CASSHLAGGADTQYF. CDR3 nucleotide sequence: TGCGCCAGCAGCCACCTAGCGGGAGGTGCAGATACGCAGTATTTT.

This clonotype was counted at least ten times. This rearrangement joins TRBV3-1 to TRBJ1-1; D is unclear. The CDR3 is 14 amino acids. Germline V gives CDR1 LGHDT, CDR2 YNNKEL (reference sequence). Trimming stripped 1 base from V and 3 bases from J, with 9 bases between. The DNA of the CDR3 is TGTGCCAGCAGCCAAGTTTGGACTGACACTGAAGCTTTCTTT. Amino acids: CASSQVWTDTEAFF.